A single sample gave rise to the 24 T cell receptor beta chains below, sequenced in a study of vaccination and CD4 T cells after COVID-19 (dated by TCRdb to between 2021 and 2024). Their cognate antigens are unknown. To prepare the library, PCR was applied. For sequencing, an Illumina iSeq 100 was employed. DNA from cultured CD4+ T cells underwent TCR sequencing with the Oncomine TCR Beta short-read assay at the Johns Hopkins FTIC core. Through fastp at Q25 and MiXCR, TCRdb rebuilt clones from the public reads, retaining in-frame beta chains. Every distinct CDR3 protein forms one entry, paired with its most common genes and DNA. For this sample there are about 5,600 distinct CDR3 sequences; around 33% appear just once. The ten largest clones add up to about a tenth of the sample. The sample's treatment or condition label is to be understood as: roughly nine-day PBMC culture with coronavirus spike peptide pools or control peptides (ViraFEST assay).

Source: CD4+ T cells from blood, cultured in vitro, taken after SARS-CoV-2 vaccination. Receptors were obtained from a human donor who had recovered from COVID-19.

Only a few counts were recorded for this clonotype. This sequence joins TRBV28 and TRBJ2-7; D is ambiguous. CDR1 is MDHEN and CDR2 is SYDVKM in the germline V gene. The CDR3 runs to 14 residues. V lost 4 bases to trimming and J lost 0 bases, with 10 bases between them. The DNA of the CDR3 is TGTGCCAGCAGTTCCGTCCGGGTCTCCTACGAGCAGTACTTC. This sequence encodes CASSSVRVSYEQYF.

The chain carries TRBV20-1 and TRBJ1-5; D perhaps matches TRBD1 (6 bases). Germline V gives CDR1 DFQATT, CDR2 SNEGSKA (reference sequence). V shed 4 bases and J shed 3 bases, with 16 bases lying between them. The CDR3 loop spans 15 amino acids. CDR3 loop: CSATGGQIHNQPQHF. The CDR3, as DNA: TGCAGTGCTACCGGCGGACAGATACACAATCAGCCCCAGCATTTT.

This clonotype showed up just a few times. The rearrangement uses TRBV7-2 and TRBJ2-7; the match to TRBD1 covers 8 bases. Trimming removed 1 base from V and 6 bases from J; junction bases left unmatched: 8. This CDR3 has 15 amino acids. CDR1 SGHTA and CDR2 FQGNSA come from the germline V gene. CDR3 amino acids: CASSLDAGGRSEQYF. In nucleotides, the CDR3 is TGTGCCAGCAGCTTAGACGCAGGGGGCAGGAGCGAGCAGTACTTC.

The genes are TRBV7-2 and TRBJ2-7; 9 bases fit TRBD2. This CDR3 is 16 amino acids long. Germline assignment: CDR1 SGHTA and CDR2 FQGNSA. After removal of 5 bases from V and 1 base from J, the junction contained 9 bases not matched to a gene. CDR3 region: CASSPYETSGSYEQYF. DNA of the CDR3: TGTGCCAGCAGCCCCTATGAGACTAGCGGTTCCTACGAGCAGTACTTC.

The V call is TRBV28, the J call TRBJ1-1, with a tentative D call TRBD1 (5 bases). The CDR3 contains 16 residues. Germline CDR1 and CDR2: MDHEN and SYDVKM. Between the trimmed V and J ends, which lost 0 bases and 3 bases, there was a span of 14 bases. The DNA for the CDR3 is TGTGCCAGCAGTTTATGGTTTGGCAGGGAGCACACTGAAGCTTTCTTT. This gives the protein CASSLWFGREHTEAFF.

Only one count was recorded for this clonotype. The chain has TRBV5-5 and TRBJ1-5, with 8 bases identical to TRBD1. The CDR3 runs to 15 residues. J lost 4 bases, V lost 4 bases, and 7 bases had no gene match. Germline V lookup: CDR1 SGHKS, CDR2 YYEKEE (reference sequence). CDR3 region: CASSLQGGGNQPQHF. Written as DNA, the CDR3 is TGTGCCAGCAGCCTACAGGGGGGTGGTAATCAGCCCCAGCATTTT. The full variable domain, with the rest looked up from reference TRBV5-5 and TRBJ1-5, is DAGVTQSPTHLIKTRGQQVTLRCSPISGHKSVSWYQQVLGQGPQFIFQYYEKEERGRGNFPDRFSARQFPNYSSELNVNALLLGDSALYLCASSLQGGGNQPQHFGDGTRLSIL.

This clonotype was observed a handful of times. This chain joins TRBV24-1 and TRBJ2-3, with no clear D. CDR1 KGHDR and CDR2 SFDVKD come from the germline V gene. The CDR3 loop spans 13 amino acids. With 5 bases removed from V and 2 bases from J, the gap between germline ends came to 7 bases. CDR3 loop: CATSVTVTDTQYF. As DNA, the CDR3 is TGTGCCACCAGTGTTACAGTCACAGATACGCAGTATTTT.

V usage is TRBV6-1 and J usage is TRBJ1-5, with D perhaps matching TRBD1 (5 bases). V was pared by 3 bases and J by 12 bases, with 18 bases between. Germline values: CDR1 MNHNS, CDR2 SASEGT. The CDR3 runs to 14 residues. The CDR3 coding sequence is TGTGCCAGCAGTGATTCGGGACGCCTACTTTTCCAGCATTTT. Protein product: CASSDSGRLLFQHF.

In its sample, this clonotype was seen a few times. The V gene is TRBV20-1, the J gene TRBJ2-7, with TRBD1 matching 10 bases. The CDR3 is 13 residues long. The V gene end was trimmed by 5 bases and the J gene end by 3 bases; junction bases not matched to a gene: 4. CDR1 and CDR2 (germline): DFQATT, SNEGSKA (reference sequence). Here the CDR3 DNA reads TGCAGTGCTCCCGGGACAGGGGTCTACGAGCAGTACTTC. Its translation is CSAPGTGVYEQYF.

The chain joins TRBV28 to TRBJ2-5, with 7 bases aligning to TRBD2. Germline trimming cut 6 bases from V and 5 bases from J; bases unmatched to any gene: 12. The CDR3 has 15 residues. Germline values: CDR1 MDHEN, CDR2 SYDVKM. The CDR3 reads CASSAGTTNSETQYF. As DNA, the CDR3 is TGTGCCAGCAGCGCCGGGACTACGAATTCGGAGACCCAGTACTTC.

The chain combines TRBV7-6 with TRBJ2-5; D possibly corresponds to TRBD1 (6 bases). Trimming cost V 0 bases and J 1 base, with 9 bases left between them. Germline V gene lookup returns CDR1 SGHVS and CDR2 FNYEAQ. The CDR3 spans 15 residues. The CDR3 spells CASSLAGTTQETQYF. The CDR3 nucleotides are TGTGCCAGCAGCTTAGCGGGGACAACCCAAGAGACCCAGTACTTC.

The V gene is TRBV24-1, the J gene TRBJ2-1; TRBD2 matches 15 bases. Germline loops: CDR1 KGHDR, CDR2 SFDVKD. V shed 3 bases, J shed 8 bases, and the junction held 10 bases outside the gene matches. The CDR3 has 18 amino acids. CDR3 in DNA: TGTGCCACCAGTGATCCCGGGACTAGCGGGAGGAATATCGATGAGCAGTTCTTC. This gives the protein CATSDPGTSGRNIDEQFF.

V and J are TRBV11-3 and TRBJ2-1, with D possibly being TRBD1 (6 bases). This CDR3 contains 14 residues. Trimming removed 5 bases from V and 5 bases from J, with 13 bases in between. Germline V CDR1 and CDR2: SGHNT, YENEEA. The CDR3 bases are TGTGCCAGCAGCCGTACTGACAGGAACAATGAGCAGTTCTTC. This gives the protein CASSRTDRNNEQFF.

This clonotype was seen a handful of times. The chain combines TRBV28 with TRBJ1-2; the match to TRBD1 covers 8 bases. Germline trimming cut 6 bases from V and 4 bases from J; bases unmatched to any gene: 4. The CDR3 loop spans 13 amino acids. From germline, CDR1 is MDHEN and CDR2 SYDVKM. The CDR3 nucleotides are TGTGCCAGCAGGCCAGGGGGCCTCTATGGCTACACCTTC. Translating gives CASRPGGLYGYTF.

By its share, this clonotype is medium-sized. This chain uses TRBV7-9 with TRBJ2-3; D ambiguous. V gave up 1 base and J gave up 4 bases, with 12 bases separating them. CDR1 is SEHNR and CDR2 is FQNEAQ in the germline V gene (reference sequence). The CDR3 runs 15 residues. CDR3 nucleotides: TGTGCCAGCAGCTTAGAATCAGATCCCGCAGATACGCAGTATTTT. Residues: CASSLESDPADTQYF.

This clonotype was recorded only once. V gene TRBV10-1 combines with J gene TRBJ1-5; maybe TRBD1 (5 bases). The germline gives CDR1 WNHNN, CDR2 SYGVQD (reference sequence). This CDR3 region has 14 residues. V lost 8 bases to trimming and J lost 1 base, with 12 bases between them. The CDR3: CASYPWGSNQPQHF. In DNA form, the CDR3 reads TGCGCCAGCTACCCTTGGGGGAGCAATCAGCCCCAGCATTTT.

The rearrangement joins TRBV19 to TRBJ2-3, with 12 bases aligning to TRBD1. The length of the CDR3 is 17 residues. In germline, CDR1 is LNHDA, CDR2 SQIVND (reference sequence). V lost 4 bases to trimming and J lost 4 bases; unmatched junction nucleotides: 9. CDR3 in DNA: TGTGCCAGTAGTACCTCCCCGGGACAGGGGGCAGCAGATACGCAGTATTTT. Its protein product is CASSTSPGQGAADTQYF.

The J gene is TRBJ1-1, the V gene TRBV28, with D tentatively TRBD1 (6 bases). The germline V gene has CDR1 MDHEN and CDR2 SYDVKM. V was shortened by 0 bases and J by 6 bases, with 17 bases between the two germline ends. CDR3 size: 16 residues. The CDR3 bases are TGTGCCAGCAGTTTATGGGGACTCATCGGGGGCCCTGAAGCTTTCTTT. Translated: CASSLWGLIGGPEAFF.

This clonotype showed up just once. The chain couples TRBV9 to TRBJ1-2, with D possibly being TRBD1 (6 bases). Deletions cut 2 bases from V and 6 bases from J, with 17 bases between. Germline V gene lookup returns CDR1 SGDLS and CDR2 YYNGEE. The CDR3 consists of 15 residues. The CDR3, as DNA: TGTGCCAGCAGCGTCGCCTTAACAGGGAGCGATGGCTACACCTTC. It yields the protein CASSVALTGSDGYTF.

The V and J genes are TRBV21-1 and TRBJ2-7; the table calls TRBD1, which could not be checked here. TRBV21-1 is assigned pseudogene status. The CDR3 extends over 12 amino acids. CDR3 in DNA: TGTGCCAGCGACTCAGGACAGTACGAGCAGTACTTC. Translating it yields CASDSGQYEQYF.

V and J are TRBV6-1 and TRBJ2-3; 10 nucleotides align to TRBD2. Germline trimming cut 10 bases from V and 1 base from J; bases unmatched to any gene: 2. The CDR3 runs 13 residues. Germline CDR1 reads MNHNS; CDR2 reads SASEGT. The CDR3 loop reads CAILAGGTDTQYF. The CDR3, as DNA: TGTGCCATCCTAGCGGGGGGCACAGATACGCAGTATTTT.

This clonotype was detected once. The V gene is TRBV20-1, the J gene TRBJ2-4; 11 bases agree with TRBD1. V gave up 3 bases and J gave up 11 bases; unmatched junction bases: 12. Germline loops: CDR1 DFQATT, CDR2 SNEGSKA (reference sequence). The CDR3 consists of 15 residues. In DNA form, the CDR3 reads TGCAGTGCTAGTCGGGGACAGGGGGTGCACTCGGTTCAGTACTTC. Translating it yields CSASRGQGVHSVQYF.

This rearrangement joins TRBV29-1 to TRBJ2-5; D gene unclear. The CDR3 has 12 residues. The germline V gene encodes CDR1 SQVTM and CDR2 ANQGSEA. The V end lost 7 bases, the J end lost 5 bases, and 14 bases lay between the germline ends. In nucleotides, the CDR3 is TGCAGCGCCCGGTGGGCTGTGGAGACCCAGTACTTC. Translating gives CSARWAVETQYF.

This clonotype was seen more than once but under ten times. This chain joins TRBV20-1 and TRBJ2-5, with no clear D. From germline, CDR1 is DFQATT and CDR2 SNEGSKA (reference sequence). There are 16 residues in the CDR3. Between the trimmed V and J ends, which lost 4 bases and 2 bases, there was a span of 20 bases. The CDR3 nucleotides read TGCAGTGCTACCCCTCGGAGAAGCATCAGGCAAGAGACCCAGTACTTC. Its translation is CSATPRRSIRQETQYF.